This T cell receptor beta chain was captured in a study of cytomegalovirus exposure and HLA in healthy donors. The wider study: Per a later analysis, the 666 first-cohort and over 90 validation repertoires shared one platform.

The donors were members of the approximately 120-subject validation cohort (separate from the approximately 650-subject first cohort). As for this clone: Its antigen is undetermined.

Some clones are missing from TCRdb's copy, which holds only in-frame ones; the method was immunoSEQ multiplex PCR. This sample has 100,000 to 150,000 clones, with under 90% found just once. Findings of the study overall: Most TCR sequences were uncommon, yet certain public TCRs appeared in many donors. Listed as cytomegalovirus-associated were more than 150 TCR beta chains.

CDR3 size: 15 residues. The germline V gene has CDR1 LGHNT and CDR2 FRNRAP. V lost 5 bases to trimming and J lost 0 bases, with 11 bases between them. The clonotype comes from a woman aged 18 to 35 in good health and CMV-seronegative. Source material: PBMCs. The gene calls are TRBV12-5 and TRBJ1-3; maybe TRBD1 (6 bases). For the CDR3, the DNA is TGTGCTAGTGGTCACCAGGGGATCTCTGGAAACACCATATATTTT. Its protein product is CASGHQGISGNTIYF.